This T cell receptor beta chain was recovered during a study of control samples from healthy donors and cancer patients. Germline values: CDR1 MNHEY, CDR2 SVGAGI. CDR3 length equals 15 residues. V shed 6 bases, J shed 2 bases, and the junction held 6 bases outside the gene matches. TCRdb's copy holds only in-frame clones and misses some; the assay was immunoSEQ multiplex PCR. The sample consists of some 99,000 clones, about nine tenths of them appearing once. Sequencing was done on a sample of blood. J is TRBJ1-4 and V is TRBV6-5, with 7 positions matching TRBD1. The TCR sequence derives from a human donor in good health. The donor label of this sample is uncertain. CDR3: CASSALQGTNEKLFF. The DNA of the CDR3 is TGTGCCAGCAGCGCCCTACAGGGGACTAATGAAAAACTGTTTTTT.